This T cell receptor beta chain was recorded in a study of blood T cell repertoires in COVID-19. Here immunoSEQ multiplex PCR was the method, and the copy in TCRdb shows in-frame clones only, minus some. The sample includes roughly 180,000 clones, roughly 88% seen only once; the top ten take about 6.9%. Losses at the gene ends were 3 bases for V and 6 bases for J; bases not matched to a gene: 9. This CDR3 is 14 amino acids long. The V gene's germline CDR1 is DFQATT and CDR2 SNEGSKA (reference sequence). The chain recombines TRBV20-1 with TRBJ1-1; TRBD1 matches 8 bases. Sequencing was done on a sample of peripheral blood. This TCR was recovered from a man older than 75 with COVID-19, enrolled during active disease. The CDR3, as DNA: TGCAGTGCTAGTTGGGGACAGGTAGATGCTGAAGCTTTCTTT. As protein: CSASWGQVDAEAFF.